This T cell receptor beta chain emerged from a study of cytomegalovirus exposure and HLA in healthy donors. Study-level points and caveats: Associated with cytomegalovirus, according to the listing, were some 180 TCR beta chains.

About this clone itself: Its antigen is undetermined.

PCR involved 60 Vbeta and 13 Jbeta primers. The protocol was immunoSEQ multiplex PCR, while the TCRdb copy is restricted to in-frame clones and leaves out a portion. This sample carries some 170,000 clones, about 10% of them seen once, and the ten largest clones take 1% to 1.5%. Sequenced input: PBMCs. This clonotype was sampled from a woman aged 25 to 39 in good health and CMV-seropositive.

CDR3 sequence reads: CASSSSPRNTEAFF. In nucleotides, the CDR3 is TGTGCCAGCAGCTCGTCCCCCAGAAACACTGAAGCTTTCTTT. The genes are TRBV9 and TRBJ1-1; D unresolved. The CDR3 consists of 14 residues. CDR1 and CDR2 (germline): SGDLS, YYNGEE. V lost 4 bases and J 2 bases, leaving 12 bases between the germline ends.